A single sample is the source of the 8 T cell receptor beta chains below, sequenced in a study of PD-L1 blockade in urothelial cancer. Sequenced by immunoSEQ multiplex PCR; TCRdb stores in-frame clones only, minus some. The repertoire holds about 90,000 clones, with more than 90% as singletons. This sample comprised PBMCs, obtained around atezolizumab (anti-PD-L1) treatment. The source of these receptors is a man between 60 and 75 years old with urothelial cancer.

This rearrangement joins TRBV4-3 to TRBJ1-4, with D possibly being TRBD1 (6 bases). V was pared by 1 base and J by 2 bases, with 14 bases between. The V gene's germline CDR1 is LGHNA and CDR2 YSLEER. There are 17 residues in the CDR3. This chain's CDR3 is CASSQGVRGGTNEKLFF. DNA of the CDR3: TGCGCCAGCAGCCAAGGTGTCAGGGGAGGGACTAATGAAAAACTGTTTTTT.

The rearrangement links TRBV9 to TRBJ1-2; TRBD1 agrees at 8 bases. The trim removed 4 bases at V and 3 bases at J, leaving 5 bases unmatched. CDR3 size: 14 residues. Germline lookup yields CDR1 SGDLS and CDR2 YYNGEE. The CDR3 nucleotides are TGTGCCAGCAGCCCTACGACAGGGGACTATGGCTACACCTTC. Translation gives CASSPTTGDYGYTF.

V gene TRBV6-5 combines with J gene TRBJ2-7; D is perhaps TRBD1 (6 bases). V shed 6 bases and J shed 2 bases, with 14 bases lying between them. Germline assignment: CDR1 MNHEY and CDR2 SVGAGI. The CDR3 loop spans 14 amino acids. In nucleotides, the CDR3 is TGTGCCAGCAGCCAAAGGACAGACCCCTACGAGCAGTACTTC. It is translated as CASSQRTDPYEQYF.

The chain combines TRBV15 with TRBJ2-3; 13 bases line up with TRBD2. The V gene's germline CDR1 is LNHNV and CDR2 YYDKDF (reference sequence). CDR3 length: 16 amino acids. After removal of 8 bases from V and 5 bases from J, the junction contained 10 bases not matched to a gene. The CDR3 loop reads CATGYGLAGVIDTQYF. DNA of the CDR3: TGTGCCACCGGATATGGACTAGCGGGAGTGATAGATACGCAGTATTTT. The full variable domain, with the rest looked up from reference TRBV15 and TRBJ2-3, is DAMVIQNPRYQVTQFGKPVTLSCSQTLNHNVMYWYQQKSSQAPKLLFHYYDKDFNNEADTPDNFQSRRPNTSFCFLDIRSPGLGDTAMYLCATGYGLAGVIDTQYFGPGTRLTVL.

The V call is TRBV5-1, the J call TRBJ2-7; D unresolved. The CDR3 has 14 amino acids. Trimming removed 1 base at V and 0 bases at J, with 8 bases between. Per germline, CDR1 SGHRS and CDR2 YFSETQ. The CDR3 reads CASSLSVSSYEQYF. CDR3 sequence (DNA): TGCGCCAGCAGCTTGTCCGTTAGCTCCTACGAGCAGTACTTC.

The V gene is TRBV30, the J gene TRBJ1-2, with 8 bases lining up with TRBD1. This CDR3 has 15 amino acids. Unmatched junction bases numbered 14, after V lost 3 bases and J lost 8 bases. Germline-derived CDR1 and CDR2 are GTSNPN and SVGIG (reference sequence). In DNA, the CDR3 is TGTGCCTGGAGGGAGGGACAGGCCCTGGTCCTGGGCTACACCTTC. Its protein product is CAWREGQALVLGYTF.

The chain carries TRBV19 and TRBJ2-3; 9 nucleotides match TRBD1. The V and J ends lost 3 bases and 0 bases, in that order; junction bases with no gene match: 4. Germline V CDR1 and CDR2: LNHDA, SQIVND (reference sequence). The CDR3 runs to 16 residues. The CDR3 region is CASSIGTGPSTDTQYF. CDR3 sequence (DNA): TGTGCCAGTAGTATCGGGACAGGGCCTAGCACAGATACGCAGTATTTT.

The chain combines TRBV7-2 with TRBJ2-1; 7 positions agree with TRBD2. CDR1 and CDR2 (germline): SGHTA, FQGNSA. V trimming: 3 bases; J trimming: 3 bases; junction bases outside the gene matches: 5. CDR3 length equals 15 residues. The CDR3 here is CASSLGSGLYNEQFF. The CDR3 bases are TGTGCCAGCAGCTTGGGTAGCGGGCTCTACAATGAGCAGTTCTTC.